These 8 T cell receptor beta chains originate from one sample sequenced in a study of shared T cell receptors in the human thymus. Sequencing used immunoSEQ multiplex PCR; TCRdb keeps in-frame clones, though not all of them. Of approximately 730,000 clones listed, 80% to 90% are singletons. These same records also appear under a second study, on human thymus T cells.

What was sequenced was thymocytes. The receptors originated from a girl in the first two years of life with a congenital heart defect.

The V and J genes are TRBV7-9 and TRBJ2-7; TRBD2 is a possible D gene (5 bases). The V gene's germline CDR1 is SEHNR and CDR2 FQNEAQ (reference sequence). Trimming left V 4 bases short and J 7 bases short, with 20 bases between. The CDR3 sequence is 15 residues long. The CDR3, as DNA: TGTGCCAGCAGCTCGATTGACGGACCCCCGGGGGAGCAGTACTTC. Protein product: CASSSIDGPPGEQYF. Supplemented by reference TRBV7-9 and TRBJ2-7, the full variable domain reads DTGVSQNPRHKITKRGQNVTFRCDPISEHNRLYWYRQTLGQGPEFLTYFQNEAQLEKSRLLSDRFSAERPKGSFSTLEIQRTEQGDSAMYLCASSSIDGPPGEQYFGPGTRLTVT.

J is TRBJ2-7 and V is TRBV6-5; the D gene is possibly TRBD2 (5 bases). The CDR3 extends over 14 amino acids. V lost 4 bases, J lost 2 bases, and 12 bases lay in between. Looked up from germline, CDR1 is MNHEY and CDR2 is SVGAGI. This chain's CDR3 is CASSFALVPYEQYF. The DNA for the CDR3 is TGTGCCAGCAGTTTCGCACTAGTCCCCTACGAGCAGTACTTC.

This chain links TRBV27 with TRBJ2-7; 10 bases map to TRBD1. The ends lost 10 bases at V and 7 bases at J; junction bases unmatched: 10. Germline V gene lookup returns CDR1 MNHEY and CDR2 SMNVEV (reference sequence). This CDR3 has 13 amino acids. The DNA for the CDR3 is TGTGCCACCCACGAGGGGACAGGGGAGGAGCAGTACTTC. Residues: CATHEGTGEEQYF.

The V and J genes are TRBV5-8 and TRBJ2-2; TRBD1 matches at 7 bases. J lost 1 base, V lost 6 bases, and 18 bases had no gene match. Per the germline V gene, CDR1 is SGHTS and CDR2 is YDEGEE. The CDR3 contains 19 residues. The CDR3 DNA sequence: TGTGCCAGCACTCCTTCCTCCCACAGGCACAGGGGGAACACCGGGGAGCTGTTTTTT. Residues: CASTPSSHRHRGNTGELFF.

The chain combines TRBV18 with TRBJ1-2, with a tentative D call TRBD1 (5 bases). Germline V gene data show CDR1 as KGHSH and CDR2 as LQKENI. V was pared by 3 bases and J by 4 bases, with 15 bases between. This CDR3 spans 15 amino acids. The CDR3 loop reads CASSPPPEDSYGYTF. Here the CDR3 DNA reads TGTGCCAGCTCACCCCCTCCCGAAGACAGCTATGGCTACACCTTC.

The rearrangement joins TRBV5-4 to TRBJ1-1; possible D gene TRBD1, 5 bases. V lost 4 bases and J 0 bases, leaving 22 bases between the germline ends. The CDR3 runs to 18 residues. The V gene's germline CDR1 is SGHNT and CDR2 YYREEE (reference sequence). The CDR3 reads CASSRRRTGLRLNTEAFF. The CDR3 DNA reads TGTGCCAGCAGCCGGAGGCGGACGGGACTGAGACTGAACACTGAAGCTTTCTTT.

This chain connects TRBV28 to TRBJ2-6; 9 positions agree with TRBD2. Trimming took 8 bases from V and 0 from J; bases not matched to a gene: 20. Germline assignment: CDR1 MDHEN and CDR2 SYDVKM. The CDR3 spans 21 residues. Here the CDR3 reads CASLTTAGGGANPSGANVLTF. CDR3 bases: TGTGCCAGCCTTACTACCGCGGGGGGGGGCGCAAATCCCTCTGGGGCCAACGTCCTGACTTTC.

The V and J genes are TRBV18 and TRBJ2-5, with D possibly matching TRBD1 (5 bases). The germline CDR1 and CDR2 sequences are KGHSH and LQKENI. The V end was cut by 3 bases, the J end by 5 bases, with 13 bases between. The CDR3 length is 14 residues. The CDR3 region is CASSPARVRETQYF. The CDR3 DNA follows: TGTGCCAGCTCACCCGCCAGGGTCAGGGAGACCCAGTACTTC.